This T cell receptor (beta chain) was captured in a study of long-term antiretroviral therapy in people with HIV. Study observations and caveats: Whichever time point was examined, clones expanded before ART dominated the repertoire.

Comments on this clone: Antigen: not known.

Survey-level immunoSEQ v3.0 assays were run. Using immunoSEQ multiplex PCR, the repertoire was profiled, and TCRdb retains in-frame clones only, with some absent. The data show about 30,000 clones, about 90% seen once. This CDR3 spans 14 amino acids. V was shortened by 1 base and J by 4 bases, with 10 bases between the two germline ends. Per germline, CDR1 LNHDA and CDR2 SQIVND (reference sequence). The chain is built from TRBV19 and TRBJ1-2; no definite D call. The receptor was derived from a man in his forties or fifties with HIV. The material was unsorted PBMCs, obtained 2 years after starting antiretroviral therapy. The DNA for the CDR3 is TGTGCCAGTAGTATAGCCGTCAGAAGCTATGGCTACACCTTC. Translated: CASSIAVRSYGYTF.